What follows is one T cell receptor beta chain and its context. Its antigen is not yet known. No base qualities exist here, and no much larger clone lies one base off it. The method behind the library was the immunoSEQ multiplex PCR assay. The immuneACCESS repertoire file appears here via TCRdb, limited to in-frame rearrangements. These files lack a portion of the clones; in checked studies, under half of the deficit traces to unresolved V genes, and the cause of the others is not known. Present in this sample are approximately 82,000 clones, roughly 93% of which were seen just once. The top ten clones comprise about 5% of the sample. CDR1 and CDR2, looked up from the germline V gene (reference sequence), are LNHNV and YYDKDF. Trimming at the junction amounts to 5 bases on V and 3 bases on J, and the germline ends lie 22 bases apart. From its cysteine to its phenylalanine, the CDR3 spans 17 amino acids. Just CDR3 DNA is preserved here, 51 bases in frame from base 1.

This sample was included in a study of control samples from healthy donors and cancer patients (dated by TCRdb to 2018 to 2021). The TCR was taken from a woman between 18 and 29 years old in good health. The V gene is TRBV15 and the J gene is TRBJ1-1, with no D gene named confidently. The sample consisted of blood. In nucleotide form, the sequence is TGTGCCACCAGCGTCGGACGAAGGGTCTGGTTAGACACTGAAGCTTTCTTT. Its coded protein is CATSVGRRVWLDTEAFF. Reference TRBV15 and TRBJ1-1 genes cover what lies past the CDR3, so the full variable domain is DAMVIQNPRYQVTQFGKPVTLSCSQTLNHNVMYWYQQKSSQAPKLLFHYYDKDFNNEADTPDNFQSRRPNTSFCFLDIRSPGLGDTAMYLCATSVGRRVWLDTEAFFGQGTRLTVV.